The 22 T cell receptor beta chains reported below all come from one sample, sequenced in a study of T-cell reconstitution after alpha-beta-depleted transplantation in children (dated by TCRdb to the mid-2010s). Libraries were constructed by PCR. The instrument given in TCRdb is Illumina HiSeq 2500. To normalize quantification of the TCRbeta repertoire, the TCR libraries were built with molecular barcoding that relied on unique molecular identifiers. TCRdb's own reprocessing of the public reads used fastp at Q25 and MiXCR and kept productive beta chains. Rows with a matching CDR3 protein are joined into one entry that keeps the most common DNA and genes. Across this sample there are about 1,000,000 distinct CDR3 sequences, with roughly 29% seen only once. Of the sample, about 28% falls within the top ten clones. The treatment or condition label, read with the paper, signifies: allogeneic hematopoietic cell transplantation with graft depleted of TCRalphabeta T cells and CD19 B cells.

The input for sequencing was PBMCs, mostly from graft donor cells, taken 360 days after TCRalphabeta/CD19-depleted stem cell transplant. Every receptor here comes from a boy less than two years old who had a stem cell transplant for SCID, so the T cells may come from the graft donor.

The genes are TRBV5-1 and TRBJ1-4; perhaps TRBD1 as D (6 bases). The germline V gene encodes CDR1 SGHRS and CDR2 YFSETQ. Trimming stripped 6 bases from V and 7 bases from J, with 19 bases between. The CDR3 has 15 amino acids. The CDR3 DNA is TGCGCCAGCAACCCCTACGGGACCAGGGGTGAAAAACTGTTTTTT. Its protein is CASNPYGTRGEKLFF.

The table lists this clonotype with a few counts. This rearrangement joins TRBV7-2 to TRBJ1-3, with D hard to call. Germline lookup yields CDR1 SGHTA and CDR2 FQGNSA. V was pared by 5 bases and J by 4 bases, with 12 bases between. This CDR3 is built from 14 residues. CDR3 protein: CASSRALGGNTIYF. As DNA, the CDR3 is TGTGCCAGCAGCCGGGCCCTCGGAGGAAACACCATATATTTT.

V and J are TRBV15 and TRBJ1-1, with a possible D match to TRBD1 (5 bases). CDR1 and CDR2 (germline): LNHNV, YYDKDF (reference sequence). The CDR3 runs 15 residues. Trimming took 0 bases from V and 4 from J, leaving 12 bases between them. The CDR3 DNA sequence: TGTGCCACCAGCAGAGATCGGGGCTCGGGCACTGAAGCTTTCTTT. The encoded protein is CATSRDRGSGTEAFF.

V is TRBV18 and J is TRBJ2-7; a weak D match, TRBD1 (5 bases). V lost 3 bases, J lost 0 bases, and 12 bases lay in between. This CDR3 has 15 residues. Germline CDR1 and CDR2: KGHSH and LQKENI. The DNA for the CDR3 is TGTGCCAGCTCACCTCAAGGGGCTAGCTCCTACGAGCAGTACTTC. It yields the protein CASSPQGASSYEQYF.

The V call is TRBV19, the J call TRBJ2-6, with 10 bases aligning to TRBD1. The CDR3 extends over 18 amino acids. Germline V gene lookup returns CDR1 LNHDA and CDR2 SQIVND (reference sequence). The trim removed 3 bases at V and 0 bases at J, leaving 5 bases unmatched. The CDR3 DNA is TGTGCCAGTAGTATGGGACAGGGGCGACGCTCTGGGGCCAACGTCCTGACTTTC. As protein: CASSMGQGRRSGANVLTF. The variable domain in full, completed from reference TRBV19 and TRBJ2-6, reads DGGITQSPKYLFRKEGQNVTLSCEQNLNHDAMYWYRQDPGQGLRLIYYSQIVNDFQKGDIAEGYSVSREKKESFPLTVTSAQKNPTAFYLCASSMGQGRRSGANVLTFGAGSRLTVL.

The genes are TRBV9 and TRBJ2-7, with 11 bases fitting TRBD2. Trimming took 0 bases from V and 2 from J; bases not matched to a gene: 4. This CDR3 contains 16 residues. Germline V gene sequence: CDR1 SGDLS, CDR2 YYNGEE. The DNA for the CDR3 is TGTGCCAGCAGCGTAGCCTTAGCGGGGGGGCCCTACGAGCAGTACTTC. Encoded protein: CASSVALAGGPYEQYF.

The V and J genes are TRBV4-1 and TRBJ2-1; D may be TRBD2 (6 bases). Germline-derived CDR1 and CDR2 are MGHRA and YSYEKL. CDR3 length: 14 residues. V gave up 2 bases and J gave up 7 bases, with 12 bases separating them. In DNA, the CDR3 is TGCGCCAGCAGCCAACCTCTAGCGAGTAATGAGCAGTTCTTC. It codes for CASSQPLASNEQFF.

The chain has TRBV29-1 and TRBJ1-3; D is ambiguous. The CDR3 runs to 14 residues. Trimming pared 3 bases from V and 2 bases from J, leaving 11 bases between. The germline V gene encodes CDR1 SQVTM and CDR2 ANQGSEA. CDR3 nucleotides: TGCAGCGTTGAGGACGGGAACCCTGGAAACACCATATATTTT. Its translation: CSVEDGNPGNTIYF.

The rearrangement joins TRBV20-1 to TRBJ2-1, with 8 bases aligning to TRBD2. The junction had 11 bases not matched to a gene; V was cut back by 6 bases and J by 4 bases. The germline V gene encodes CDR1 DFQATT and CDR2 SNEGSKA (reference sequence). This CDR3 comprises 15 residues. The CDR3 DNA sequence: TGCAGTGCGCGAACTATAGCGGGGCCATACAATGAGCAGTTCTTC. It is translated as CSARTIAGPYNEQFF.

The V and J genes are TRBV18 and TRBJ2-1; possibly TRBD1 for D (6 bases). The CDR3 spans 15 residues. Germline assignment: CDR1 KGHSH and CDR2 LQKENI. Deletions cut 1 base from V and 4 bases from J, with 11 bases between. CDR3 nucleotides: TGTGCCAGCTCACCACTGGACAGTTTGTACAATGAGCAGTTCTTC. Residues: CASSPLDSLYNEQFF.

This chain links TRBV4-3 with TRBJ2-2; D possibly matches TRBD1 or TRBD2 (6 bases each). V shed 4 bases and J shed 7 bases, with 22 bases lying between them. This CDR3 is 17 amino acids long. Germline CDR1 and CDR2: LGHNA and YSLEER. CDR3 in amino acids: CASSLMEGQGRGGELFF. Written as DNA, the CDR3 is TGCGCCAGCAGCCTCATGGAGGGGCAGGGGCGGGGCGGGGAGCTGTTTTTT.

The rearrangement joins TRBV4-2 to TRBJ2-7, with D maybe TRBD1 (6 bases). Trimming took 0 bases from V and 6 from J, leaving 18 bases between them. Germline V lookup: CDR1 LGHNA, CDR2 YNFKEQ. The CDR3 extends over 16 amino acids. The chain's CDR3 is CASSQDLIGLGGEQYF. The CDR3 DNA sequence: TGTGCCAGCAGCCAAGATCTGATCGGCCTAGGGGGCGAGCAGTACTTC.

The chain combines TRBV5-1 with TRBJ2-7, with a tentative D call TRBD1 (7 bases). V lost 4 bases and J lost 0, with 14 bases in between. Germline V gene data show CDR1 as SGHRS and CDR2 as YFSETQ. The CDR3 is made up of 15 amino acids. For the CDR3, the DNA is TGCGCCAGCAGCCGCGGGACAGCCACCTCCTACGAGCAGTACTTC. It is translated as CASSRGTATSYEQYF.

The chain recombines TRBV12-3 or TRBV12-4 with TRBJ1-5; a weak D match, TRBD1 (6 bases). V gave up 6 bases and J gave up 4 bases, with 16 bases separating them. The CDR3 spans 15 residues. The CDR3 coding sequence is TGTGCCAGCAGCCTCGACGGGACACATAATCAGCCCCAGCATTTT. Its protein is CASSLDGTHNQPQHF.

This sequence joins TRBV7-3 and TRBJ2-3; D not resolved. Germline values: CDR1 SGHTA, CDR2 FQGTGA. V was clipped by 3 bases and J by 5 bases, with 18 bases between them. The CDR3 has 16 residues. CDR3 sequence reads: CASSLGIFGSIDTQYF. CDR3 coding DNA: TGTGCCAGCAGCTTGGGGATTTTTGGCAGTATAGATACGCAGTATTTT.

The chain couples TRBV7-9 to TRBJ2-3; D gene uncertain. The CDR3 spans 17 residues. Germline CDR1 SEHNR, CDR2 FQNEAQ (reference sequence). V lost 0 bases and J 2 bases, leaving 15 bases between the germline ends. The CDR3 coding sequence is TGTGCCAGCAGCTTAGCCCCCCTTAGTTTATCCACAGATACGCAGTATTTT. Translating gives CASSLAPLSLSTDTQYF.

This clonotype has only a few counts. The CDR3 loop is CASSLRKNEQYF. CDR3 nucleotides: TGTGCCAGCAGTTTGCGTAAGAACGAGCAGTACTTC. The rearrangement uses TRBV28 and TRBJ2-7, with no clear D. Germline CDR1 MDHEN, CDR2 SYDVKM. This CDR3 is 12 amino acids long. With 3 bases removed from V and 5 bases from J, the gap between germline ends came to 8 bases.

The CDR3 region has the DNA TGTGCCAGCAGCTTACGGGGGAAAACAGGGTGGAACACTGAAGCTTTCTTT. Its translation is CASSLRGKTGWNTEAFF. This chain connects TRBV7-9 to TRBJ1-1; tentatively, D is TRBD1 (6 bases). Trimming removed 2 bases at V and 1 base at J, with 17 bases between. The CDR3 is 17 residues long. Germline CDR1 reads SEHNR; CDR2 reads FQNEAQ (reference sequence).

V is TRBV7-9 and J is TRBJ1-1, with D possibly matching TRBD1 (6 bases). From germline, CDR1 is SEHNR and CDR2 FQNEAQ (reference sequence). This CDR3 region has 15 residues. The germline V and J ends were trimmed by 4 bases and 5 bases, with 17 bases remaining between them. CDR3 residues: CASSSATGLRTEAFF. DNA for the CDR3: TGTGCCAGCAGCTCGGCCACAGGGCTGAGGACTGAAGCTTTCTTT.

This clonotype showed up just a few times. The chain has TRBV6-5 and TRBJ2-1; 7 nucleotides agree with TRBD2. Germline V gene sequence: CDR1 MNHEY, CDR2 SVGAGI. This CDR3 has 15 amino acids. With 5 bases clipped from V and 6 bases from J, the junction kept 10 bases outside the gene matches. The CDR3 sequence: CASSTSVTTVNEQFF. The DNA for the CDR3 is TGTGCCAGCAGTACTAGCGTGACAACCGTCAATGAGCAGTTCTTC.

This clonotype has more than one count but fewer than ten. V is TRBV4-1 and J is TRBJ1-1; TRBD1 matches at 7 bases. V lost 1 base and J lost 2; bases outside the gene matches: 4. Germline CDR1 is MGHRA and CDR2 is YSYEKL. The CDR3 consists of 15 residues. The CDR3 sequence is CASSQVKGGNTEAFF. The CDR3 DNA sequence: TGCGCCAGCAGCCAAGTGAAAGGGGGCAACACTGAAGCTTTCTTT.

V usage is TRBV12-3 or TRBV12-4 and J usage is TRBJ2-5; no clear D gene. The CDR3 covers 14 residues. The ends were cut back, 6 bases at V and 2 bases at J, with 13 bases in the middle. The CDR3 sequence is CASSLRLLQETQYF. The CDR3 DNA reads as TGTGCCAGCAGCCTGAGGCTCCTACAAGAGACCCAGTACTTC.